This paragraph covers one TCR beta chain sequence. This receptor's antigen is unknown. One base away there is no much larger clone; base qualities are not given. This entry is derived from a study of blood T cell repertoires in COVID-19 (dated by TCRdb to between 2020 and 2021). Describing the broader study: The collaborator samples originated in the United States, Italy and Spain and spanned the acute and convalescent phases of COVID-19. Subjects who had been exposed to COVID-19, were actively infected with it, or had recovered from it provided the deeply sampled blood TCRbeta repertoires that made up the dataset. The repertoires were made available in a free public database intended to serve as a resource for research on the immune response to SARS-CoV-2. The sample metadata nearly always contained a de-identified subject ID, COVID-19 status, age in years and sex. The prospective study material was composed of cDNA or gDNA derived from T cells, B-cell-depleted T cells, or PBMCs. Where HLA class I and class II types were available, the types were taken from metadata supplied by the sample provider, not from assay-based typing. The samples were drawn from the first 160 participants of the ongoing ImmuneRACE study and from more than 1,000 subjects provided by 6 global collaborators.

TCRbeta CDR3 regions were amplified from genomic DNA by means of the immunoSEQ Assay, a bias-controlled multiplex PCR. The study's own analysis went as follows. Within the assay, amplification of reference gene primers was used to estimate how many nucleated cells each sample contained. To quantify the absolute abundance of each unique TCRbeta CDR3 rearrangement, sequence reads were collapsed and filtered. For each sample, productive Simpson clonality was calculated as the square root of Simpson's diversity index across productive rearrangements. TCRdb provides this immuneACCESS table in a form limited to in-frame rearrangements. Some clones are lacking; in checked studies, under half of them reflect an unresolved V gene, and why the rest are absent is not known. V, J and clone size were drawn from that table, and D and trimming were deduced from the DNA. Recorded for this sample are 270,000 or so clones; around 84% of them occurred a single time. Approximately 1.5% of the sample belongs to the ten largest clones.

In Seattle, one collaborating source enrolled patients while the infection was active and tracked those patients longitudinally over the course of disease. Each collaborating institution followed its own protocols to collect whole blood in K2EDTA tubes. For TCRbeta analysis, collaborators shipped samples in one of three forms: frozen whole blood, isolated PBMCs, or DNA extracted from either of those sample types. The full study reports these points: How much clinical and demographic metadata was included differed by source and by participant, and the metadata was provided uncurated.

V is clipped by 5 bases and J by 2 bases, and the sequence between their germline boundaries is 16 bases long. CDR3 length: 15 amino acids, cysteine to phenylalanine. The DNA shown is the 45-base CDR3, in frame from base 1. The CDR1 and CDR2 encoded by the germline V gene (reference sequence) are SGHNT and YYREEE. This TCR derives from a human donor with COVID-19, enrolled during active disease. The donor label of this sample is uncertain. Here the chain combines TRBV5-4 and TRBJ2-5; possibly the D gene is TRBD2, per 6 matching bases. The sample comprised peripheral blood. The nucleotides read TGTGCCAGCAGACCCCAGCAGCGGGCGCAAGAGACCCAGTACTTC. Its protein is CASRPQQRAQETQYF.